Presented here are 15 T cell receptor beta chains from one specimen sequenced in a study of breast tumors, draining lymph nodes, adjacent tissues. MiXCR was run by TCRdb on the multiplex PCR reads, yielding one entry per CDR3 protein. The repertoire includes 30,000 to 40,000 distinct CDR3 sequences, roughly 36% of them detected once, and under 13% sits in the top ten. Material: breast tumor tissue. All receptors derive from a female donor with breast cancer. Some clones in this sample may be carry-over from other donors' samples.

The J gene is TRBJ2-3, the V gene TRBV7-2; D gene ambiguous. The germline V gene has CDR1 SGHTA and CDR2 FQGNSA. The CDR3 has 11 amino acids. V lost 5 bases, J lost 6 bases, and 6 bases lay in between. This CDR3 reads CASSRRDTQYF. The CDR3 region has the DNA TGTGCCAGCAGCAGGCGGGATACGCAGTATTTT.

This clonotype appeared many times. The V call is TRBV5-1, the J call TRBJ2-6; D is unresolved. Deletions cut 3 bases from V and 0 bases from J, with 10 bases between. CDR3 length: 16 residues. Germline CDR1 SGHRS, CDR2 YFSETQ. CDR3 region: CASSSGPASGANVLTF. The CDR3 nucleotides read TGCGCCAGCAGCTCTGGGCCGGCCTCTGGGGCCAACGTCCTGACTTTC.

This clonotype was recorded many times. The CDR3 region has the DNA TGTGCCAGCAGGTCCAGTGACAGGGACGAGCAGTACTTC. Its translation: CASRSSDRDEQYF. The J gene is TRBJ2-7, the V gene TRBV6-6, with TRBD1 identical over 7 bases. There are 13 residues in the CDR3. The junction had 7 bases not matched to a gene; V was cut back by 6 bases and J by 5 bases. Per germline, CDR1 MNHNY and CDR2 SVGAGI (reference sequence).

This clonotype ranks as medium-sized (0.01 to 0.1%). V and J are TRBV7-8 and TRBJ2-1; D may be TRBD2 (6 bases). This CDR3 is 15 amino acids long. Trimming took off 1 base at V and 4 bases at J, with 11 bases between the two ends. In germline, CDR1 is SGHVS, CDR2 FQNEAQ. DNA for the CDR3: TGTGCCAGCAGCTTAGGGGAGGCCCTTTACAATGAGCAGTTCTTC. This codes for CASSLGEALYNEQFF.

The table lists this clonotype with many counts. The chain is built from TRBV19 and TRBJ2-1, with TRBD2 matching 7 bases. CDR3 length equals 14 residues. The V gene's germline CDR1 is LNHDA and CDR2 SQIVND (reference sequence). Trimming removed 6 bases from V and 4 bases from J; junction bases left unmatched: 6. CDR3 residues: CASSERELYNEQFF. In nucleotides, the CDR3 is TGTGCCAGTAGCGAGCGGGAACTTTACAATGAGCAGTTCTTC.

This clonotype occurred many times. The rearrangement links TRBV7-2 to TRBJ1-3; unclear D gene. Germline V CDR1 and CDR2: SGHTA, FQGNSA. With 2 bases removed from V and 0 bases from J, the gap between germline ends came to 11 bases. The CDR3 runs to 16 residues. CDR3 sequence (DNA): TGTGCCAGCAGCTTACGGGCAGGCCTCTCTGGAAACACCATATATTTT. Translation: CASSLRAGLSGNTIYF. The entire variable domain, with the rest obtained from reference TRBV7-2 and TRBJ1-3, is as follows: GAGVSQSPSNKVTEKGKDVELRCDPISGHTALYWYRQSLGQGLEFLIYFQGNSAPDKSGLPSDRFSAERTGGSVSTLTIQRTQQEDSAVYLCASSLRAGLSGNTIYFGEGSWLTVV.

This clonotype was counted many times. The chain recombines TRBV9 with TRBJ2-1; 10 nucleotides agree with TRBD1. This CDR3 contains 15 residues. J lost 6 bases, V lost 2 bases, and 5 bases had no gene match. Germline V CDR1 and CDR2: SGDLS, YYNGEE. CDR3 sequence (DNA): TGTGCCAGCAGCGTGTCCCGGGACAGGGGCAATGAGCAGTTCTTC. It codes for CASSVSRDRGNEQFF.

This chain's CDR3 is CASMVWGAPGQNTDTQYF. In nucleotides, the CDR3 is TGCGCCAGCATGGTTTGGGGGGCCCCCGGACAGAACACAGATACGCAGTATTTT. The rearrangement joins TRBV10-2 to TRBJ2-3; the D gene could be TRBD1 or TRBD2 (6 bases each). V was cut by 7 bases and J by 2 bases, with 25 bases left in between. The germline V gene has CDR1 WSHSY and CDR2 SAAADI. CDR3 length: 18 residues.

This clonotype was seen more than once but under ten times. V and J are TRBV29-1 and TRBJ1-1; unclear D gene. Germline V gives CDR1 SQVTM, CDR2 ANQGSEA. The CDR3 extends over 12 amino acids. Trimming stripped 7 bases from V and 4 bases from J, with 13 bases between. The CDR3 bases are TGCAGCGCTACAATAGCTGCCACTGAAGCTTTCTTT. It translates to CSATIAATEAFF.

This clonotype was seen ten or more times. The genes are TRBV15 and TRBJ2-1, with 7 nucleotides matching TRBD2. The V gene's germline CDR1 is LNHNV and CDR2 YYDKDF (reference sequence). J was trimmed by 2 bases and V by 0 bases; bases with no gene match: 4. This CDR3 comprises 16 residues. CDR3: CATSRDVAGAYNEQFF. CDR3 coding DNA: TGTGCCACCAGCAGAGATGTAGCGGGCGCCTACAATGAGCAGTTCTTC.

This clonotype was detected ten times or more. The chain is built from TRBV11-1 and TRBJ2-7; D gene unclear. The CDR3 is 13 residues long. Trimming stripped 0 bases from V and 0 bases from J, with 3 bases between. Germline V gene lookup returns CDR1 SGHAT and CDR2 FQDESV (reference sequence). The CDR3: CASSLAVSYEQYF. DNA of the CDR3: TGTGCCAGCAGCTTAGCGGTCTCCTACGAGCAGTACTTC.

The V call is TRBV7-9, the J call TRBJ2-7; TRBD1 matches at 12 bases. Germline-derived CDR1 and CDR2 are SEHNR and FQNEAQ (reference sequence). J gave up 3 bases and V 5 bases, and 5 bases lay outside the gene matches. The CDR3 is 15 residues long. The CDR3 region is CASSRDRGRDYEQYF. The CDR3 DNA is TGTGCCAGCAGCCGGGACAGGGGGCGAGACTACGAGCAGTACTTC.

The chain combines TRBV10-3 with TRBJ1-6; D might be TRBD1 (5 bases). Germline lookup yields CDR1 ENHRY and CDR2 SYGVKD. The CDR3 is 12 residues long. V shed 6 bases and J shed 10 bases, with 10 bases lying between them. The CDR3 protein is CAIRSGDSPLHF. The CDR3 DNA reads as TGTGCCATCAGGAGTGGGGACTCACCCCTCCACTTT.

This clonotype was counted ten times or more. The V and J genes are TRBV9 and TRBJ2-7; a possible D gene is TRBD2 (5 bases). From germline, CDR1 is SGDLS and CDR2 YYNGEE. The CDR3 loop spans 16 amino acids. V lost 4 bases and J 0 bases, leaving 17 bases between the germline ends. The CDR3 DNA follows: TGTGCCAGCAGCCCCCGTCACTGGCGGGCCTCCTACGAGCAGTACTTC. It specifies CASSPRHWRASYEQYF. The entire variable domain, with the rest obtained from reference TRBV9 and TRBJ2-7, is as follows: DSGVTQTPKHLITATGQRVTLRCSPRSGDLSVYWYQQSLDQGLQFLIQYYNGEERAKGNILERFSAQQFPDLHSELNLSSLELGDSALYFCASSPRHWRASYEQYFGPGTRLTVT.

This clonotype was detected ten times or more. The chain joins TRBV7-9 to TRBJ2-5; 9 nucleotides line up with TRBD2. CDR1 is SEHNR, CDR2 FQNEAQ, per germline (reference sequence). V lost 6 bases to trimming and J lost 5 bases; unmatched junction nucleotides: 4. CDR3 length equals 13 residues. The CDR3 loop is CASSYAGGETQYF. The CDR3 DNA reads as TGTGCCAGCAGTTACGCGGGGGGGGAGACCCAGTACTTC.